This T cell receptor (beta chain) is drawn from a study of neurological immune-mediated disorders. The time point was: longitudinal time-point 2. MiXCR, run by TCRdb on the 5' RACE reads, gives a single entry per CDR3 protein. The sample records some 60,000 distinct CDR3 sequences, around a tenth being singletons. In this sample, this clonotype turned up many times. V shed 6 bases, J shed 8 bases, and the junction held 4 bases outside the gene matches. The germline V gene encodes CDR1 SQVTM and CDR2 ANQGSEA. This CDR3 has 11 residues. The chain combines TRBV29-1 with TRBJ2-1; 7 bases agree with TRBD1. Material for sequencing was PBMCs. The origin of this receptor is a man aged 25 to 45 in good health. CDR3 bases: TGCAGCGTAGGGACAGTCTATGAGCAGTTCTTC. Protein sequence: CSVGTVYEQFF.